These T cell receptor beta chains were read from a single sample in a study of tumour-infiltrating T cells in Burkitt lymphoma. Data came from immunoSEQ multiplex PCR; TCRdb stores just in-frame clones and leaves some out. The table lists several thousand clones, around 10% of them singletons. Sample: tumor tissue. These receptors all stem from a human donor with diffuse large B-cell lymphoma. The CDR3 runs from the conserved cysteine through the conserved F or W. The order of the fields is V gene, D gene, clone size, J gene, CDR3 protein, CDR3 DNA. The D gene is left open where the match is weak. A clone size is listed for some rows: how often the clone was seen (once, few, many), or a class if it is expanded.

>TRBV7-6|TRBD2|few|TRBJ2-5
CASSLEGGGASQETQYF
TGTGCCAGCAGCTTAGAGGGCGGGGGGGCTTCGCAAGAGACCCAGTACTTC
>TRBV11-2|NA|NA|TRBJ1-4
CASRALTGMFNEKLFF
TGTGCCAGCAGGGCGCTAACAGGGATGTTTAATGAAAAACTGTTTTTT
>TRBV7-6|NA|few|TRBJ2-3
CASSLMNLQPFDTQYF
TGTGCCAGCAGCTTAATGAACTTACAACCATTCGATACGCAGTATTTT
>TRBV6-6|NA|few|TRBJ1-2
CASSYGALYGYTF
TGTGCCAGCAGTTACGGCGCGCTCTATGGCTACACCTTC
>TRBV5-4|NA|NA|TRBJ2-5
CASSSQTGTQETQYF
TGTGCCAGCAGCTCCCAGACGGGGACCCAAGAGACCCAGTACTTC
>TRBV7-9|NA|few|TRBJ2-7
CASSLAGQSYEQYF
TGTGCCAGCAGCTTAGCTGGGCAGTCCTACGAGCAGTACTTC
>TRBV19|NA|NA|TRBJ1-5
CASSDWDGQPQHF
TGTGCCAGTAGTGATTGGGATGGTCAGCCCCAGCATTTT
>TRBV4-1|TRBD1|NA|TRBJ2-3
CASSQRGQADTQYF
TGCGCCAGCAGCCAAAGAGGACAGGCAGATACGCAGTATTTT
>TRBV7-2|NA|few|TRBJ1-5
CASSLRAESNQPQHF
TGTGCCAGCAGCTTAAGGGCCGAGAGCAATCAGCCCCAGCATTTT
>TRBV6-6|NA|NA|TRBJ1-1
CASGRDRGTEAFF
TGTGCCAGCGGAAGGGACCGGGGCACTGAAGCTTTCTTT
>TRBV19|NA|NA|TRBJ1-1
CASSIEGSWTEAFF
TGTGCCAGTAGTATAGAGGGCAGTTGGACTGAAGCTTTCTTT
>TRBV19|TRBD2|few|TRBJ2-1
CASSIAGGSYNEQFF
TGTGCCAGTAGTATCGCGGGGGGCTCCTACAATGAGCAGTTCTTC
>TRBV6-1|NA|few|TRBJ1-1
CASRQELNTAEAFF
TGTGCCAGCAGACAGGAATTGAACACTGCGGAAGCTTTCTTT
>TRBV19|TRBD1|few|TRBJ1-2
CASLPGQDLNYGYTF
TGTGCCAGTTTACCGGGACAGGATCTTAACTATGGCTACACCTTC
>TRBV6-5|NA|medium-sized|TRBJ2-2
CASRSLQGGGELFF
TGTGCCAGCAGATCACTGCAGGGTGGCGGGGAGCTGTTTTTT
>TRBV18|TRBD1|NA|TRBJ2-1
CASSPRQGHNEQFF
TGTGCCAGCTCACCAAGACAGGGCCACAATGAGCAGTTCTTC
>TRBV5-1|NA|few|TRBJ1-2
CASSFSLQTNYGYTF
TGCGCCAGCAGCTTCTCCCTACAGACTAACTATGGCTACACCTTC
>TRBV2|NA|few|TRBJ2-1
CASRGVGEQFF
TGTGCCAGCAGGGGAGTGGGGGAGCAGTTCTTC
>TRBV10-2|NA|few|TRBJ2-1
CASQGKGIPYNEQFF
TGCGCCAGCCAGGGGAAGGGAATCCCCTACAATGAGCAGTTCTTC
>TRBV15|TRBD1|few|TRBJ1-1
CATSRMDRMNTEAFF
TGTGCCACCAGCAGAATGGACAGGATGAACACTGAAGCTTTCTTT
>TRBV5-1|NA|NA|TRBJ1-1
CASSLETSEAFF
TGCGCCAGCAGCTTGGAAACTTCCGAAGCTTTCTTT
>TRBV7-9|NA|few|TRBJ2-6
CASSFIRVGANVLTF
TGTGCCAGCAGCTTCATAAGGGTCGGGGCCAACGTCCTGACTTTC
>TRBV18|NA|few|TRBJ1-5
CASSPRMETGGSNQPQHF
TGTGCCAGCTCACCAAGGATGGAGACAGGAGGGAGCAATCAGCCCCAGCATTTT
>TRBV5-4|TRBD2|NA|TRBJ2-5
CASSQGLAGRFQETQYF
TGTGCCAGCAGCCAGGGACTAGCGGGGAGATTCCAAGAGACCCAGTACTTC
>TRBV7-2|TRBD1|NA|TRBJ1-2
CASSSRQGEVYGYTF
TGTGCCAGCAGCTCTAGACAGGGGGAGGTCTATGGCTACACCTTC
>TRBV29-1|NA|NA|TRBJ1-1
CSVERTTGTNTEAFF
TGCAGCGTTGAAAGGACCACAGGGACGAACACTGAAGCTTTCTTT
>TRBV7-9|NA|few|TRBJ1-1
CASSLRAVGTEAFF
TGTGCCAGCAGTCTGAGGGCGGTGGGCACTGAAGCTTTCTTT
>TRBV7-8|TRBD2|NA|TRBJ2-1
CASSLAPRLAGIGEQFF
TGTGCCAGCAGCTTAGCCCCGCGATTAGCGGGTATAGGTGAGCAGTTCTTC
>TRBV28|NA|few|TRBJ1-2
CASSLLSYGYTF
TGTGCCAGCAGTTTATTGAGCTATGGCTACACCTTC
>TRBV5-1|NA|NA|TRBJ2-3
CASSLEGGMADTQYF
TGCGCCAGCAGCTTGGAGGGGGGGATGGCAGATACGCAGTATTTT
>TRBV7-8|NA|NA|TRBJ1-5
CASSSWGESNQPQHF
TGTGCCAGCAGCTCCTGGGGGGAAAGCAATCAGCCCCAGCATTTT
>TRBV10-2|NA|few|TRBJ1-4
CASGGASNEKLFF
TGCGCCAGCGGGGGGGCTTCTAATGAAAAACTGTTTTTT
>TRBV27|TRBD1|NA|TRBJ1-2
CASTTLQGAKDGYTF
TGTGCCAGCACCACCCTACAGGGGGCAAAGGATGGCTACACCTTC
>TRBV28|NA|few|TRBJ1-6
CASSFGNSPLHF
TGTGCCAGCAGTTTTGGTAATTCACCCCTCCACTTT
>TRBV29-1|NA|NA|TRBJ2-5
CSVESGRGVKETQYF
TGCAGCGTTGAATCGGGTCGGGGAGTCAAAGAGACCCAGTACTTC
>TRBV27|NA|NA|TRBJ1-5
CASSWAGEDQPQHF
TGTGCCAGCAGTTGGGCAGGGGAGGATCAGCCCCAGCATTTT
>TRBV28|NA|few|TRBJ1-2
CASLKGDYGYTF
TGTGCCAGCCTGAAGGGGGACTATGGCTACACCTTC
>TRBV11-2|NA|few|TRBJ2-7
CASRTWASYEQYF
TGTGCCAGCAGGACCTGGGCCTCCTACGAGCAGTACTTC
>TRBV9|TRBD1|few|TRBJ2-7
CASSVGTGRTQGYEQYF
TGTGCCAGCAGCGTAGGGACAGGGCGTACGCAGGGGTACGAGCAGTACTTC
>TRBV2|NA|medium-sized|TRBJ1-6
CASSEGSPLHF
TGTGCCAGCAGTGAGGGTTCACCCCTCCACTTT
>TRBV14|NA|NA|TRBJ1-4
CASSSTGREKLFF
TGTGCCAGCAGCTCCACAGGGAGAGAAAAACTGTTTTTT
>TRBV6-4|NA|NA|TRBJ1-1
CASSRTGEKNTEAFF
TGTGCCAGCAGTAGAACTGGGGAGAAGAACACTGAAGCTTTCTTT
>TRBV25-1|NA|few|TRBJ2-2
CASTLTNTGELFF
TGTGCCAGCACCCTGACCAACACCGGGGAGCTGTTTTTT
>TRBV18|TRBD1|few|TRBJ1-1
CASSPLGQGLPTEAFF
TGTGCCAGCTCACCATTAGGACAGGGATTACCCACTGAAGCTTTCTTT
>TRBV5-1|NA|few|TRBJ1-2
CASSLSGQSLGYTF
TGCGCCAGCAGCTTGTCCGGGCAGAGTCTCGGCTACACCTTC
>TRBV5-4|NA|NA|TRBJ1-1
CASSLGEADSRAFF
TGTGCCAGCAGCTTGGGGGAGGCAGACAGTCGAGCTTTCTTT
>TRBV7-8|TRBD1|few|TRBJ2-3
CASSSDRLTDTQYF
TGTGCCAGCAGCTCGGACAGGCTCACAGATACGCAGTATTTT
>TRBV29-1|NA|NA|TRBJ2-2
CSVGQGHGELFF
TGCAGCGTAGGGCAGGGGCACGGGGAGCTGTTTTTT
>TRBV9|NA|few|TRBJ2-5
CASSVDAGQETQYF
TGTGCCAGCAGCGTAGATGCCGGACAAGAGACCCAGTACTTC
>TRBV6-5|NA|few|TRBJ1-1
CASSRGWTEAFF
TGTGCCAGCAGCAGGGGCTGGACTGAAGCTTTCTTT
>TRBV7-9|TRBD2|few|TRBJ2-3
CASSTGTSSADTQYF
TGTGCCAGCAGCACTGGGACTAGCAGTGCAGATACGCAGTATTTT
>TRBV7-2|NA|NA|TRBJ2-5
CASSPGLVQETQYF
TGTGCCAGCAGTCCGGGACTTGTCCAAGAGACCCAGTACTTC
>TRBV20-1|NA|NA|TRBJ2-5
CSAPGAQTQYF
TGCAGTGCTCCGGGGGCCCAGACCCAGTACTTC
>TRBV28|NA|few|TRBJ2-3
CASSGDPLPSSTDTQYF
TGTGCCAGCTCAGGAGATCCTTTACCTTCTAGCACAGATACGCAGTATTTT
>TRBV4-1|NA|few|TRBJ1-2
CASSQDAGVGYGYTF
TGCGCCAGCAGCCAAGATGCAGGGGTCGGCTATGGCTACACCTTC